This record concerns one T cell receptor beta chain sequence. Its antigen remains undetermined. The junction departs from germline at one end; a sequencing error may be responsible. Six healthy women forming three monozygous twin pairs were used as donors. All three twin pairs had been raised together and were thought likely to have encountered the same vaccines and infectious agents. RNA was isolated from peripheral blood mononuclear cells and used to prepare TCR cDNA libraries. The data originate from a study of identical twins' blood T cells (dated by TCRdb to the early 2010s). About the investigation overall: The approximately 12 libraries, six for the alpha chain and six for the beta chain, together yielded some 49 million Illumina reads. TCR alpha and beta chain repertoires of three pairs of monozygous twins were compared using next-generation sequencing to assess genetic influence on repertoire formation. Study-wide findings and limitations: Twin pairs were reported to be markedly more alike in V gene usage than unrelated donors were, even when looking at non-selected out-of-frame TCRbeta clonotypes. Validation by independent studies was stated to be required for the proposed role of the TCRalpha J segment in MHC recognition during thymic selection. Looking at the most abundant TCRbeta clonotypes, every donor had more CDR3 sequences in common with her twin than with unrelated donors. The number of shared CDR3 clonotypes between two donors was mainly determined by the product of their cloneset sizes, and twins did not clearly deviate from this trend. Because the twins were reared together, environmental influences could not be excluded as an explanation for twin similarity.

The receptor library was made with 5' RACE. TCRdb names Illumina Genome Analyzer IIx as the instrument used. The RNA-based TCR cDNA libraries were made using a previously described protocol that was modified in several ways. Sample-specific barcodes were introduced on both ends of each TCR cDNA library during cDNA synthesis and amplification to prevent cross-contamination. Concerning the study's data processing: Each individual had between about 90,000 and nearly 550,000 identified clonotypes, and each library contained roughly 2 to 3.6 million CDR3-containing reads. Reads with improper barcode index combinations were discarded, after which clonesets were built for each library with the MiTCR software. MiTCR filtered or rescued low-quality reads and corrected PCR and sequencing errors when assembling CDR3 clonotypes. Artificial out-of-frame clonotypes were mapped to in-frame sequences, with one indel allowed in the CDR3, and then removed. Similarity of V and J gene usage between donors was measured as Jensen-Shannon divergence divided by mean entropy. In TCRdb, the public reads were trimmed at Q25 with fastp and aligned with MiXCR, with productive beta chains retained. Identical CDR3 proteins give one entry, which carries the most common genes and DNA. None of the V and J calls come from the authors' own analysis; TCRdb made them. The table for this sample lists 350,000 to 400,000 distinct CDR3 sequences; under 30% of them were counted only once. 5.5% to 7% of the sample is taken by the ten largest.

Including the terminal cysteine and phenylalanine, the CDR3 comprises 12 residues. The CDR3 DNA has 36 bases and is translated from base 1. The germline V gene supplies CDR1 SGHVS and CDR2 FQNEAQ. This TCR came from a woman between 18 and 50 years old in good health. The rearrangement joined TRBV7-8 to TRBJ1-1; TRBD1 is possibly the D segment (5 matching bases). Sequencing was performed on PBMCs. The sequence in DNA is TGTGCCAGCAACTTAGGGGCAACTGAAGCTTTCTTT. Its amino acids are CASNLGATEAFF.